Below are 10 T cell receptor beta chains sequenced from a single sample in a study of cytomegalovirus exposure and HLA in healthy donors. 13 Jbeta primers and 60 Vbeta primers were used for the PCR. Method: immunoSEQ multiplex PCR; TCRdb's copy keeps in-frame clones and lacks some. The table lists around 180,000 clones, roughly 85% of them singletons, with approximately 0.7% in the top ten. Sequencing was performed on PBMCs. These TCRs come from a woman aged 35 to 49 in good health and CMV-seronegative.

The V and J genes are TRBV19 and TRBJ2-4; TRBD1 matches 7 bases. CDR3 length equals 14 residues. In germline, CDR1 is LNHDA, CDR2 SQIVND (reference sequence). V was pared by 6 bases and J by 5 bases, with 7 bases of the junction left unmatched. CDR3 bases: TGTGCCAGTAGGTTACAGGGGACAGAAAACATTCAGTACTTC. Its protein product is CASRLQGTENIQYF.

In its sample, this clone was seen once. CDR3 DNA: TGCGCCAGCAGCCAATTCACAGGGGGCGCGGCTAATGAAAAACTGTTTTTT. This gives the protein CASSQFTGGAANEKLFF. V usage is TRBV4-1 and J usage is TRBJ1-4; 9 nucleotides line up with TRBD1. After removal of 2 bases from V and 3 bases from J, the junction contained 7 bases not matched to a gene. The length of the CDR3 is 17 residues. Germline V gene sequence: CDR1 MGHRA, CDR2 YSYEKL.

The genes are TRBV9 and TRBJ2-1; TRBD2 is a possible D gene (6 bases). The CDR3 has 20 amino acids. The V gene lost 3 bases and the J gene lost 6 bases, with 31 bases spanning the gap. Germline CDR1 and CDR2: SGDLS and YYNGEE. CDR3 coding DNA: TGTGCCAGCAGCGCAGCCTCAAGTCGGGAACGGGAGTTTGATTCCAATGAGCAGTTCTTC. It specifies CASSAASSREREFDSNEQFF. Supplemented by reference TRBV9 and TRBJ2-1, the full variable domain reads DSGVTQTPKHLITATGQRVTLRCSPRSGDLSVYWYQQSLDQGLQFLIQYYNGEERAKGNILERFSAQQFPDLHSELNLSSLELGDSALYFCASSAASSREREFDSNEQFFGPGTRLTVL.

The rearrangement joins TRBV5-1 to TRBJ2-7; D gene ambiguous. Trimming shortened V by 1 base and J by 6 bases, and 14 bases separated the two germline ends. The CDR3 has 14 residues. The germline CDR1 and CDR2 sequences are SGHRS and YFSETQ. This CDR3 is CASSLRTGGGEQYF. The CDR3, as DNA: TGCGCCAGCAGCTTGAGAACGGGTGGTGGCGAGCAGTACTTC.

This clone was recorded a few times. The V gene is TRBV2, the J gene TRBJ1-6; 12 bases fit TRBD1. This CDR3 region has 15 residues. V lost 4 bases and J lost 9; bases outside the gene matches: 4. Germline assignment: CDR1 SNHLY and CDR2 FYNNEI. CDR3 DNA sequence: TGTGCCAGCAGTGGGGGGACAGGGGGCGGTTCACCCCTCCACTTT. Protein sequence: CASSGGTGGGSPLHF.

V is TRBV28 and J is TRBJ1-2, with a tentative D call TRBD1 (5 bases). The CDR3 has 14 residues. The germline V gene has CDR1 MDHEN and CDR2 SYDVKM. Trimming left V 6 bases short and J 10 bases short, with 21 bases between. In DNA, the CDR3 is TGTGCCAGCAGCTCCCTGGACGGGGGGAATGTCTACACCTTC. The encoded protein is CASSSLDGGNVYTF.

The genes are TRBV9 and TRBJ1-3; D is unclear. The CDR3 has 15 residues. Trimming removed 0 bases at V and 2 bases at J, with 9 bases between. Germline loops: CDR1 SGDLS, CDR2 YYNGEE. CDR3 sequence reads: CASSVAAETGNTIYF. The CDR3 coding sequence is TGTGCCAGCAGCGTAGCCGCAGAAACTGGAAACACCATATATTTT.

J is TRBJ1-1 and V is TRBV7-2; weak D call: TRBD1 (6 bases). Germline assignment: CDR1 SGHTA and CDR2 FQGNSA. With 5 bases removed from V and 3 bases from J, the gap between germline ends came to 13 bases. The CDR3 contains 14 residues. The CDR3, as DNA: TGTGCCAGCAGCCCCCCGGACAGCGACACTGAAGCTTTCTTT. As protein: CASSPPDSDTEAFF.

This chain joins TRBV11-3 and TRBJ1-1; 8 bases are a match to TRBD1. The CDR3 loop spans 12 amino acids. Germline V lookup: CDR1 SGHNT, CDR2 YENEEA. V lost 5 bases, J lost 6 bases, and 2 bases stayed unmatched. The CDR3 DNA reads as TGTGCCAGCAGCCTACAGGGGGCTGAAGCTTTCTTT. Translating it yields CASSLQGAEAFF.

The V gene is TRBV7-9, the J gene TRBJ2-1; a weak D match, TRBD1 (5 bases). The CDR3 loop spans 12 amino acids. From germline, CDR1 is SEHNR and CDR2 FQNEAQ (reference sequence). With 2 bases removed from V and 8 bases from J, the gap between germline ends came to 7 bases. This chain's CDR3 is CASSLLGDEQFF. The CDR3 DNA reads as TGTGCCAGCAGCTTACTAGGGGATGAGCAGTTCTTC. The full variable domain, rest sourced from reference TRBV7-9 and TRBJ2-1, is DTGVSQNPRHKITKRGQNVTFRCDPISEHNRLYWYRQTLGQGPEFLTYFQNEAQLEKSRLLSDRFSAERPKGSFSTLEIQRTEQGDSAMYLCASSLLGDEQFFGPGTRLTVL.